This T cell receptor (beta chain) was obtained from a study of metastatic and nonmetastatic thyroid tumors (dated by TCRdb to about 2020). With respect to the entire study: Repertoires from peripheral blood and from tumor or nodule tissue samples of malignant and benign thyroid patients were compared. Results and caveats for the whole study, not just this receptor: TCR beta diversity was reported as significantly higher in malignant tumors than in benign nodules, in both blood and tumor samples.

For CDR1 and CDR2, the germline V gene lists LGHNA and YNFKEQ. Counted from cysteine to phenylalanine, this CDR3 has 19 amino acids. The entry retains the CDR3 DNA only, 57 bases that are in frame from base 1. V ends up 1 base short and J 5 bases short, with an unmatched junction base count of 18. On this clone: The antigen it binds to is not known. No quality values exist for individual bases; no much larger clone is one base distant.

The method was PCR. The run used an Illumina HiSeq 4000. High-throughput sequencing was used to profile the CDR3 region of the TCR beta-chain in every patient. As for the authors' bioinformatics: Drawing on CDR3 differences between clinicopathological groups, the researchers built a classifier meant to tell apart patients with distant-metastatic papillary thyroid cancer. To measure repertoire diversity the researchers used the Shannon index, while the Morisita-Horn index served to gauge how similar the tumor and blood repertoires were. TCRdb reprocessed the public reads (quality trimming at Q25 with fastp, clone calling with MiXCR) and kept in-frame beta chains. TCRdb, rather than the study authors, made the V and J calls. This sample is represented by about 59,000 clones; 25% to 30% of them were singletons. More than 15% of the sample comes from the top ten. No treatment had been received by any patient before thyroid surgery. The study retrospectively analysed patient clinical samples collected from about 2012 to 2019 using T-cell receptor beta sequencing.

The chain uses TRBV4-2 and TRBJ2-7; TRBD2 agrees with 9 junctional bases. The clonotype was recovered from a female donor with papillary thyroid cancer or a benign thyroid nodule (not recorded which). Some clones in this sample may be carry-over from other donors' samples. The sample was blood. The CDR3 protein: CASSQGFVGVGGGDDEQYF. The nucleotide sequence reads TGTGCCAGCAGCCAAGGGTTTGTTGGCGTTGGCGGGGGGGACGACGAGCAGTACTTC.